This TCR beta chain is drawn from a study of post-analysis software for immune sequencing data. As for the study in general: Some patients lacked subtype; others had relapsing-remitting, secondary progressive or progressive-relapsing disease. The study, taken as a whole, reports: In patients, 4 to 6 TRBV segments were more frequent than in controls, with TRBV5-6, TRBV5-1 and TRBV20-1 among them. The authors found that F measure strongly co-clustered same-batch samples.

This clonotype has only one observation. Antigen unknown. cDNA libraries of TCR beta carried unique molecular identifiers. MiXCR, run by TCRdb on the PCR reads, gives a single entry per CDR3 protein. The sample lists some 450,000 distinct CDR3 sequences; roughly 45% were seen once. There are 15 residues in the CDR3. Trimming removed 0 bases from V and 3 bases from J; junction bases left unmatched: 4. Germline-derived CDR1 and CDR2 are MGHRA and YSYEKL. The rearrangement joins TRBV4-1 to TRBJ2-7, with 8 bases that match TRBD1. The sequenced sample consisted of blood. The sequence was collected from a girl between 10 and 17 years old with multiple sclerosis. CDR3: CASSQEPGGGYEQYF. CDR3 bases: TGCGCCAGCAGCCAAGAGCCAGGGGGCGGCTACGAGCAGTACTTC.